This is a list of T cell receptor beta chains from one sample in a study of cytomegalovirus exposure and HLA in healthy donors. Profiling relied on immunoSEQ multiplex PCR, and the TCRdb table lists in-frame clones only, not all of them. The repertoire has some 120,000 clones, more than 80% of them found once; the top ten carry under 3%. The sequencing input was PBMCs. These receptors were obtained from a man aged 25-45 years in good health and CMV-seronegative. Each CDR3 is given with its conserved first and last residue. Each record gives: D gene, J gene, V gene, clone size, CDR3 DNA, CDR3 protein. D genes are given only for firm matches. Part of the rows lack a size; the others show once, few, many or a class for expanded clones.

TRBD1 TRBJ2-1 TRBV5-1 - TGCGCCAGCAGCTTGGCGGGACAGGGGGTCAATGAGCAGTTCTTC CASSLAGQGVNEQFF
- TRBJ2-3 TRBV5-4 - TGTGCCAGCAGCTTGCCGGCGGGAGATACGCAGTATTTT CASSLPAGDTQYF
TRBD2 TRBJ2-4 TRBV28 - TGTGCCAGCAGTTTTATTTTGGGACGGGGGGGATACATTCAGTACTTC CASSFILGRGGYIQYF
TRBD1 TRBJ2-7 TRBV28 - TGTGCCAGCAGAGACCGGGACAGTACCTACGAGCAGTACTTC CASRDRDSTYEQYF
- TRBJ2-1 TRBV28 - TGTGCCGTATGTTTTACGGGGTACAATGAGCAGTTCTTC CAVCFTGYNEQFF
TRBD2 TRBJ2-3 TRBV10-2 - TGCGCCAGCAGTGAGCTTGGCGGGAGGGGGGATACGCAGTATTTT CASSELGGRGDTQYF
- TRBJ2-2 TRBV5-1 - TGCGCCAGCCGAACGGGGTCCAGGGGGAACACCGGGGAGCTGTTTTTT CASRTGSRGNTGELFF
- TRBJ2-7 TRBV6-1 - TGTGCCAGCAGTGAAGTTCGGAGTCGGTACGAGCAGTACTTC CASSEVRSRYEQYF
- TRBJ2-7 TRBV11-2 - TGTGCCAGCAGCTTAGACCGGGGGGCGCGGGGGCCAGCTTCCTACGAGCAGTACTTC CASSLDRGARGPASYEQYF
- TRBJ1-1 TRBV29-1 - TGCAGCGTTACGCGACAGGAAAACACTGAAGCTTTCTTT CSVTRQENTEAFF
TRBD1 TRBJ2-7 TRBV28 - TGTGCCAGCAGCTCCCCCGGGACAGGGCCCTACGAGCAGTACTTC CASSSPGTGPYEQYF
TRBD2 TRBJ2-1 TRBV10-1 - TGCGCCAGCAGTGAGACTAGCGGGAGGGACAATGAGCAGTTCTTC CASSETSGRDNEQFF
- TRBJ2-7 TRBV29-1 - TGCAGCGTTGAAGTCAGCGTACACTACGAGCAGTACTTC CSVEVSVHYEQYF
TRBD1 TRBJ2-3 TRBV6-8 few TGTGCCAGCAGACGGGGACAGCCCTCTAGCACAGATACGCAGTATTTT CASRRGQPSSTDTQYF
- TRBJ2-5 TRBV2 once TGTGCCAGCAGTGAATGGACACGACAAGAGACCCAGTACTTC CASSEWTRQETQYF
TRBD1 TRBJ2-7 TRBV18 - TGTGCCAGCTCACCATCTGAGGGGGCGTACGAGCAGTACTTC CASSPSEGAYEQYF
- TRBJ2-1 TRBV4-1 few TGCGCCAGCAGCCAAGATATCTTCCCGTACAATGAGCAGTTCTTC CASSQDIFPYNEQFF
- TRBJ1-5 TRBV19 - TGTGCCTCGCAGGGAGGGTTCAATCAGCCCCAGCATTTT CASQGGFNQPQHF
- TRBJ2-2 TRBV5-1 - TGCGCCAGCAGCCCAGGGCCACATCAGAACACCGGGGAGCTGTTTTTT CASSPGPHQNTGELFF
TRBD2 TRBJ2-5 TRBV4-1 few TGCGCCAGCAGCCAAGGACTAGCGGTGGGGTATTACCAAGAGACCCAGTACTTC CASSQGLAVGYYQETQYF
- TRBJ2-1 TRBV11-3 - TGTGCCAGCAGCTCCGGACTGAACTCCTACAATGAGCAGTTCTTC CASSSGLNSYNEQFF
- TRBJ2-5 TRBV28 - TGTGCCAGCACTAAGCCGCCCCAAGAGACCCAGTACTTC CASTKPPQETQYF
- TRBJ1-1 TRBV14 - TGTGCCAGCAGCCAAGAAGACTTAGAGTACATGAACACTGAAGCTTTCTTT CASSQEDLEYMNTEAFF
- TRBJ1-1 TRBV28 - TGTGCCAGCAGTGTAATACAGGTTTACACTGAAGCTTTCTTT CASSVIQVYTEAFF
- TRBJ1-1 TRBV28 - TGTGCCAGCAGAAGGGGGACTGAAGCTTTCTTT CASRRGTEAFF
- TRBJ2-7 TRBV6-1 - TGTGCCAGCAGCTGGACTTTAACCTACGAGCAGTACTTC CASSWTLTYEQYF
TRBD2 TRBJ2-1 TRBV19 - TGTGCCAGTTCTAGCGGGAGCTCCTACAATGAGCAGTTCTTC CASSSGSSYNEQFF
TRBD1 TRBJ2-7 TRBV15 - TGTGCCACCAGCGAAGGACAGGGGAGCTCCTACGAGCAGTACTTC CATSEGQGSSYEQYF
TRBD2 TRBJ2-5 TRBV10-2 - TGCGCCAGCAGGCTAGCGGGAGGGGGTGAGACCCAGTACTTC CASRLAGGGETQYF
- TRBJ2-5 TRBV6-6 - TGTGCCAGCAGGGACGTGGCGGCCGCGGGGGAGACCCAGTACTTC CASRDVAAAGETQYF
- TRBJ2-7 TRBV7-7 - TGTGCCAGCAGCTGGGACATTTCCTACGAGCAGTACTTC CASSWDISYEQYF
TRBD1 TRBJ2-3 TRBV28 - TGTGCCAGCAGTACCAGACAGGGAAGCGCCACAGATACGCAGTATTTT CASSTRQGSATDTQYF
- TRBJ2-1 TRBV7-9 once TGTGCCAGCAGCTTATTGGCAGAACCGTCCATGCATGAGCAGTTCTTC CASSLLAEPSMHEQFF
- TRBJ2-5 TRBV30 - TGTGCCTGGAGTGTACAAGCGGGAGAGACCCAGTACTTC CAWSVQAGETQYF
- TRBJ2-2 TRBV21-1 - TGTGCCAGCAGCAAAGAGGGGGGGGCCGGGGAGCTGTTTTTT CASSKEGGAGELFF
TRBD1 TRBJ1-2 TRBV7-6 once TGTGCCAGCAGCTCCCGGGACAGGACGCAGGGCTACACCTTC CASSSRDRTQGYTF
- TRBJ2-7 TRBV7-8 once TGTGCCAGCAGCCGTAACCACGCGGGTTCAGAGCAGTACTTC CASSRNHAGSEQYF
- TRBJ2-7 TRBV6-5 - TGTGCCAGCACTAAGACAGTTTACGAGCAGTACTTC CASTKTVYEQYF
TRBD1 TRBJ1-2 TRBV27 once TGTGCCAGCAGTTCAGCCGGGACAGAGTATGGCTACACCTTC CASSSAGTEYGYTF
- TRBJ2-1 TRBV9 - TGTGCCAGCAGCGCCCGGGGACATACAAGGAGGAATGAGCAGTTCTTC CASSARGHTRRNEQFF
- TRBJ2-3 TRBV6-1 few TGTGCCAGCAGTGGGGGCCCACAGTTTAGCACAGATACGCAGTATTTT CASSGGPQFSTDTQYF
TRBD1 TRBJ2-7 TRBV27 - TGTGCCAGCAGCCCGGGACAGGACTACGAGCAGTACTTC CASSPGQDYEQYF
TRBD2 TRBJ2-3 TRBV5-1 - TGCGCCAGCAGCTTGCTGGCGGGAGAATCAGATACGCAGTATTTT CASSLLAGESDTQYF
- TRBJ2-5 TRBV7-8 - TGTGCCAGCCTCCCGGGAAATCTCGGGGAGACCCAGTACTTC CASLPGNLGETQYF
- TRBJ1-2 TRBV2 - TGTGCCAGCACCATGGGAGGTTACAACTATGGCTACACCTTC CASTMGGYNYGYTF
- TRBJ1-2 TRBV19 - TGTGCCAGTAGTATCGGTGGAGGGAAGGCCGGCTACACCTTC CASSIGGGKAGYTF
- TRBJ1-1 TRBV11-3 - TGTGCCAGCAGCGCAGAAACGAGGGCCCGTGTCTTTTCCTTT CASSAETRARVFSF
TRBD1 TRBJ1-4 TRBV11-2 once TGTGCCAGCAGCCGCAGGACAGGGGATGAAAAACTGTTTTTT CASSRRTGDEKLFF
TRBD1 TRBJ2-3 TRBV2 - TGTGCCAGCAGATTAAAACTGAAACGGGACAGGGCTTTTGATACGCAGTATTTT CASRLKLKRDRAFDTQYF
- TRBJ2-7 TRBV29-1 - TGCAGCGTTGAAGAACGCGGACTACCAAACTACGAGCAGTACTTC CSVEERGLPNYEQYF
- TRBJ2-4 TRBV6-5 - TGTGCCAGCAGTTACGGGATGGGGGGAGCCAAAAACATTCAGTACTTC CASSYGMGGAKNIQYF
- TRBJ2-1 TRBV7-2 - TGTGCCAGCAGCCTTAATCCGCAAGGGGATGAGCAGTTCTTC CASSLNPQGDEQFF
- TRBJ1-2 TRBV25-1 - TGTGCCAGCAGTGAACAGGGCACCGACTATGGCTACACCTTC CASSEQGTDYGYTF
- TRBJ2-7 TRBV7-9 - TGTGCCAGCAGCCCCCTAACTTCCTACGAGCAGTACTTC CASSPLTSYEQYF
- TRBJ1-1 TRBV10-3 - TGTGCCATCAGTGACGGACATCCAAGCCGCACTGAAGCTTTCTTT CAISDGHPSRTEAFF